Listed here are 26 T cell receptor beta chains from one sample, sequenced in a study of Ad26.COV2.S vaccination and SARS-CoV-2 variants (dated by TCRdb to the early 2020s). To prepare the library, the immunoSEQ multiplex PCR assay was applied. TCRdb retrieved this table from immuneACCESS and kept in-frame rearrangements only. Not all clones are present; in checked studies, unresolved V genes account for under half, and no reason is known for the remainder. Here the sample has some 340,000 clones; approximately 86% occur a single time. In total, the top ten clones hold 2.1% of the sample. In the paper's terms, the treatment or condition label means: roughly 19 received Ad26.COV2.S at low or high dose, single or two shots; 5 received placebo; per-sample allocation not given. For vaccine and placebo recipients, the sequenced repertoires came from samples collected on day 63 after the first injection.

Material: peripheral blood, obtained in a trial of Ad26.COV2.S vaccine versus placebo. These receptors were collected from a person aged 18-60 years who received the Ad26.COV2.S COVID-19 vaccine or a placebo.

This clone was detected only a few times. V and J are TRBV30 and TRBJ2-3; 7 nucleotides align to TRBD2. The CDR3 contains 14 residues. Germline CDR1 reads GTSNPN; CDR2 reads SVGIG (reference sequence). The trim removed 4 bases at V and 0 bases at J, leaving 4 bases unmatched. CDR3 in amino acids: CAWISGASTDTQYF. CDR3 nucleotide sequence: TGTGCCTGGATCAGCGGGGCGAGCACAGATACGCAGTATTTT.

V usage is TRBV30 and J usage is TRBJ2-5; possibly TRBD1 or TRBD2 for D (5 bases each). V was pared by 2 bases and J by 5 bases, with 18 bases between. Germline values: CDR1 GTSNPN, CDR2 SVGIG (reference sequence). There are 15 residues in the CDR3. CDR3 protein: CAWSPHQSWGETQYF. The CDR3 coding sequence is TGTGCCTGGAGTCCTCACCAATCCTGGGGGGAGACCCAGTACTTC.

This clone occurred once. The CDR3 is CASGGGYEQYF. CDR3 DNA: TGTGCCAGCGGTGGGGGCTACGAGCAGTACTTC. The J gene is TRBJ2-7, the V gene TRBV12-3 or TRBV12-4; D assignment may be TRBD1 or TRBD2 (5 bases each). The CDR3 loop spans 11 amino acids. The V end lost 8 bases, the J end lost 3 bases, and 8 bases lay between the germline ends.

The chain recombines TRBV7-2 with TRBJ2-7, with a weak D call TRBD1 (7 bases). Germline V gives CDR1 SGHTA, CDR2 FQGNSA. This CDR3 is 14 amino acids long. Trimming removed 4 bases at V and 3 bases at J, with 13 bases between. The CDR3 bases are TGTGCCAGCAGCTCTCAGGGGGGTTTCTACGAGCAGTACTTC. It is translated as CASSSQGGFYEQYF.

The rearrangement joins TRBV10-2 to TRBJ2-1, with 14 bases identical to TRBD2. J was trimmed by 3 bases and V by 3 bases; bases with no gene match: 7. This CDR3 comprises 18 residues. Germline V gene sequence: CDR1 WSHSY, CDR2 SAAADI. In DNA, the CDR3 is TGCGCCAGCAGTGACGAGACTAGCGGGGGGGCAGACTACAATGAGCAGTTCTTC. It encodes CASSDETSGGADYNEQFF.

The chain recombines TRBV6-5 with TRBJ2-7; perhaps TRBD2 as D (5 bases). The CDR3 consists of 15 residues. CDR1 and CDR2 from the germline V gene are MNHEY and SVGAGI. Trimming pared 6 bases from V and 2 bases from J, leaving 17 bases between. The CDR3 here is CASREPGSRTYEQYF. The DNA of the CDR3 is TGTGCCAGCAGGGAGCCGGGATCAAGGACCTACGAGCAGTACTTC.

The genes are TRBV30 and TRBJ2-3; tentative D call: TRBD2 (5 bases). The CDR3 runs to 13 residues. Germline V lookup: CDR1 GTSNPN, CDR2 SVGIG (reference sequence). Trimming pared 4 bases from V and 0 bases from J, leaving 8 bases between. CDR3 nucleotide sequence: TGTGCCTGGACAGAGCGGAGCACAGATACGCAGTATTTT. Translating it yields CAWTERSTDTQYF.

This rearrangement joins TRBV2 to TRBJ2-5, with 7 bases aligning to TRBD1. With V trimmed by 10 bases and J by 2 bases, 16 bases remained unmatched. The germline V gene has CDR1 SNHLY and CDR2 FYNNEI. The CDR3 is 16 amino acids. This CDR3 reads CATPRQGSFGQETQYF. The CDR3 coding sequence is TGTGCCACCCCGAGACAGGGATCATTTGGGCAAGAGACCCAGTACTTC.

Remarks on this clone: Other DNA sequences in the sample encode the same CDR3. This chain joins TRBV27 and TRBJ1-5; 11 positions agree with TRBD1. Germline V gives CDR1 MNHEY, CDR2 SMNVEV (reference sequence). J was trimmed by 4 bases and V by 5 bases; bases with no gene match: 4. The CDR3 totals 15 residues. The chain's CDR3 is CASSPGTGGNQPQHF. The CDR3 region has the DNA TGTGCCAGCAGTCCCGGGACAGGGGGAAATCAGCCCCAGCATTTT.

The J gene is TRBJ2-7, the V gene TRBV10-2; tentative D call: TRBD1 (6 bases). V lost 10 bases, J lost 0 bases, and 13 bases lay in between. Germline V gene sequence: CDR1 WSHSY, CDR2 SAAADI. The CDR3 contains 13 residues. For the CDR3, the DNA is TGCGCCACCTCTGGACAGCTCTCCTACGAGCAGTACTTC. Protein product: CATSGQLSYEQYF.

J is TRBJ1-4 and V is TRBV11-1; D remains ambiguous. The CDR3 runs 15 residues. Trimming shortened V by 4 bases and J by 0 bases, and 9 bases separated the two germline ends. Germline lookup yields CDR1 SGHAT and CDR2 FQDESV (reference sequence). In DNA form, the CDR3 reads TGTGCCAGCAGCTCGGGAGGAGCAACTAATGAAAAACTGTTTTTT. It specifies CASSSGGATNEKLFF.

The rearrangement uses TRBV19 and TRBJ2-7, with D unresolved. Germline V gives CDR1 LNHDA, CDR2 SQIVND (reference sequence). With 5 bases removed from V and 3 bases from J, the gap between germline ends came to 14 bases. The CDR3 runs to 14 residues. This CDR3 reads CASSPWQENYEQYF. The CDR3 region has the DNA TGTGCCAGTAGTCCGTGGCAGGAGAACTACGAGCAGTACTTC.

This clone was counted only a few times. The genes are TRBV6-1 and TRBJ1-5, with D tentatively TRBD1 (5 bases). CDR1 and CDR2 from the germline V gene are MNHNS and SASEGT. The CDR3 covers 18 residues. V was cut by 3 bases and J by 6 bases, with 24 bases left in between. The CDR3 DNA reads as TGTGCCAGCAGTGATTTCGATCCATGGGCCAGGGTAGGTCAGCCCCAGCATTTT. It encodes CASSDFDPWARVGQPQHF.

In its sample, this clone was seen many times. This chain connects TRBV27 to TRBJ1-3, with a tentative D call TRBD1 (5 bases). The V gene's germline CDR1 is MNHEY and CDR2 SMNVEV (reference sequence). Trimming cost V 3 bases and J 0 bases, with 12 bases left between them. The CDR3 sequence is 16 residues long. CDR3 in amino acids: CASSFSAGGSGNTIYF. The CDR3, as DNA: TGTGCCAGCAGTTTTTCGGCGGGGGGCTCTGGAAACACCATATATTTT.

The rearrangement links TRBV27 to TRBJ2-3, with TRBD2 identical over 9 bases. This CDR3 has 15 amino acids. Losses at the gene ends were 5 bases for V and 2 bases for J; bases not matched to a gene: 5. The V gene's germline CDR1 is MNHEY and CDR2 SMNVEV (reference sequence). The CDR3 loop is CASSRSGGFTDTQYF. DNA of the CDR3: TGTGCCAGCAGTAGAAGCGGGGGGTTCACAGATACGCAGTATTTT.

This chain joins TRBV28 and TRBJ2-7; D might be TRBD1 (6 bases). V lost 2 bases and J 4 bases, leaving 15 bases between the germline ends. CDR3 length equals 15 residues. The germline V gene encodes CDR1 MDHEN and CDR2 SYDVKM. The CDR3 DNA reads as TGTGCCAGCAGTTTAGGGCCAGGGGAATTGTACGAGCAGTACTTC. Translating it yields CASSLGPGELYEQYF.

The chain recombines TRBV6-6 with TRBJ1-1, with TRBD1 identical over 7 bases. Trimming took 7 bases from V and 0 from J; bases not matched to a gene: 8. The CDR3 is 15 amino acids. Per the germline V gene, CDR1 is MNHNY and CDR2 is SVGAGI (reference sequence). As DNA, the CDR3 is TGTGCCAGCAAAAAAGACGGACAGGTGAACACTGAAGCTTTCTTT. Translated, it gives CASKKDGQVNTEAFF.

J is TRBJ1-5 and V is TRBV6-5, with D uncertain. CDR1 and CDR2 from the germline V gene are MNHEY and SVGAGI. The CDR3 totals 11 residues. V was shortened by 5 bases and J by 4 bases, with 3 bases between the two germline ends. The CDR3, as DNA: TGTGCCAGCAGTAATAATCAGCCCCAGCATTTT. Translated: CASSNNQPQHF.

The chain carries TRBV3-1 (or the pseudogene TRBV3-2) and TRBJ2-7, with TRBD2 matching 9 bases. J was trimmed by 4 bases and V by 2 bases; bases with no gene match: 9. The CDR3 extends over 16 amino acids. Germline V lookup: CDR1 LGHDT, CDR2 YNNKEL (reference sequence). The CDR3 loop is CASSQTPGLAFYEQYF. CDR3 nucleotide sequence: TGTGCCAGCAGCCAAACTCCGGGACTAGCCTTTTACGAGCAGTACTTC.

The chain has TRBV12-5 and TRBJ2-5; 8 bases line up with TRBD1. CDR3 length: 16 residues. V gave up 1 base and J gave up 1 base; unmatched junction bases: 5. Germline CDR1 is LGHNT and CDR2 is FRNRAP. The CDR3 region has the DNA TGTGCTAGTGGTTTGGGATCGACAGGGGCCCAAGAGACCCAGTACTTC. Its protein product is CASGLGSTGAQETQYF.

This rearrangement joins TRBV11-2 to TRBJ2-5; 10 bases are shared with TRBD2. Germline loops: CDR1 SGHAT, CDR2 FQNNGV. Losses at the gene ends were 5 bases for V and 5 bases for J; bases not matched to a gene: 5. The CDR3 totals 14 residues. The CDR3 sequence: CASSPTSGAETQYF. The DNA of the CDR3 is TGTGCCAGCAGCCCCACTAGCGGGGCCGAGACCCAGTACTTC.

V usage is TRBV5-1 and J usage is TRBJ2-1; 8 bases match TRBD1. Looked up from germline, CDR1 is SGHRS and CDR2 is YFSETQ. The CDR3 has 16 residues. Unmatched junction bases numbered 7, after V lost 0 bases and J lost 5 bases. The CDR3 reads CASSLGTGGQNNEQFF. The CDR3 DNA sequence: TGCGCCAGCAGCTTGGGTACAGGGGGACAGAACAATGAGCAGTTCTTC.

The chain recombines TRBV28 with TRBJ1-5, with 10 bases lining up with TRBD1. This CDR3 spans 16 amino acids. CDR1 and CDR2 (germline): MDHEN, SYDVKM. V was pared by 2 bases and J by 3 bases, with 4 bases of the junction left unmatched. This chain's CDR3 is CASSLSGTGDNQPQHF. The CDR3 coding sequence is TGTGCCAGCAGTTTAAGCGGGACAGGGGACAATCAGCCCCAGCATTTT. Drawing the rest from reference TRBV28 and TRBJ1-5, the complete variable domain is DVKVTQSSRYLVKRTGEKVFLECVQDMDHENMFWYRQDPGLGLRLIYFSYDVKMKEKGDIPEGYSVSREKKERFSLILESASTNQTSMYLCASSLSGTGDNQPQHFGDGTRLSIL.

The V call is TRBV6-5, the J call TRBJ2-7, with 8 bases aligning to TRBD1. The germline V gene encodes CDR1 MNHEY and CDR2 SVGAGI. Trimming cost V 6 bases and J 0 bases; bases outside gene matches: 7. The CDR3 is 15 amino acids. The CDR3 here is CASRGTGDHSYEQYF. CDR3 DNA sequence: TGTGCCAGCAGGGGGACAGGCGACCACTCCTACGAGCAGTACTTC.

The rearrangement joins TRBV2 to TRBJ2-2; D unresolved. The CDR3 extends over 12 amino acids. With 7 bases removed from V and 1 base from J, the gap between germline ends came to 4 bases. Germline CDR1 SNHLY, CDR2 FYNNEI. CDR3 amino acids: CASNRNTGELFF. CDR3 in DNA: TGTGCCAGCAACAGGAACACCGGGGAGCTGTTTTTT.

The genes are TRBV7-9 and TRBJ2-7; 7 nucleotides align to TRBD1. V dropped 5 bases and J dropped 2; count of bases not matched to a gene: 9. CDR1 and CDR2 from the germline V gene are SEHNR and FQNEAQ (reference sequence). CDR3 size: 15 residues. The CDR3 nucleotides read TGTGCCAGCAGCAGAACAGGGGAAGAAGCCTACGAGCAGTACTTC. This codes for CASSRTGEEAYEQYF.